This T cell receptor (beta chain) is from a study of Ad26.COV2.S vaccination and SARS-CoV-2 variants. Study-wide background: Each vaccinee took Ad26.COV2.S intramuscularly, once or twice 56 days apart.

The treatment denotes: over 15 received Ad26.COV2.S at low or high dose, single or two shots; about 5 received placebo; per-sample allocation not given. Sampling happened 63 days after the first vaccine or placebo injection. Profiled with immunoSEQ multiplex PCR; TCRdb holds only in-frame clones, not every one. The data contain approximately 250,000 clones, around 88% of them singletons. A note on this clone: The target antigen is unknown.

Study results and limitations: Estimates derived from TCR breadth and depth analyses may have underestimated total T cell responses.

The sequences come from peripheral blood, collected in a trial of Ad26.COV2.S vaccine versus placebo. This TCR was sampled from a person aged 18-60 years who received the Ad26.COV2.S COVID-19 vaccine or a placebo.

The CDR3 DNA reads TGTGCCAGCAGCCTGACCCCGCAATTGCAGGAGACCCAGTACTTC. Translated: CASSLTPQLQETQYF. J is TRBJ2-5 and V is TRBV7-6; D gene ambiguous. This CDR3 is built from 15 residues. Germline V gene data show CDR1 as SGHVS and CDR2 as FNYEAQ. V lost 5 bases, J lost 5 bases, and 18 bases lay in between.